This TCR beta chain is drawn from a study of CD8 T cells in ankylosing spondylitis (dated by TCRdb to about 2017). In terms of the full investigation: The study set out to find disease-linked TCR variants by profiling T cell receptor beta repertoires in ankylosing spondylitis patients and healthy donors. The full study cohort was made up of under 30 ankylosing spondylitis patients and 108 healthy donors. Peripheral blood samples were taken, and synovial fluid was additionally collected from ankylosing spondylitis patients.

In regard to this clonotype: The clone's antigen remains unknown. The input lacks base qualities; no much larger clone sits a single base away.

Study-wide findings and limitations: In peripheral blood, the disease-linked clones were found at relatively low frequencies and had a CD8+ phenotype. Some motif variants were previously reported in synovial fluid and blood of reactive arthritis patients, suggesting common disease-initiation mechanisms. The disease-linked clones were reported as significantly enriched in matched synovial fluid samples from ankylosing spondylitis patients. A TCR beta motif of several highly homologous amino acid variants appeared characteristic of blood from ankylosing spondylitis patients.

The CDR3 has 14 amino acids, counting the end cysteine and phenylalanine. Just CDR3 DNA is preserved here, 42 bases in frame from base 1. The junction shows trimming of 4 bases on V and 7 bases on J, plus 17 bases between the germline ends. CDR1 and CDR2, looked up from the germline V gene, are SGHVS and FNYEAQ. The sequencer listed for this sample is Illumina HiSeq 2500. Quantitative 5'-RACE with molecular barcodes was the method used to prepare the TCR beta libraries. In the original analysis: A new computational method, built on a probabilistic model of VDJ rearrangement, was used to identify disease-linked TCR variants. TCRdb trimmed the raw reads at Q25, called clones with MiXCR and kept productive beta chains. Each entry is one CDR3 protein sequence, shown with its most common DNA and genes. For this entry, the V and J calls and clone size follow TCRdb and not the study's own pipeline. The sample yields more than 150,000 distinct CDR3 sequences; 9.5% to 15% were counted once. Approximately 15% of the sample is taken by the ten largest.

The rearrangement joined TRBV7-6 to TRBJ2-7; the D gene is perhaps TRBD1, from 5 matching bases. The source is a male donor with ankylosing spondylitis or in good health (not recorded which). The source material was blood, either unsorted or a sorted T cell fraction (not recorded which). The CDR3 region: CASSSNPSNREQYF. The DNA is TGTGCCAGCAGCTCGAACCCAAGTAACAGGGAGCAGTACTTC.